Below, one T cell receptor beta chain is given with its context. The assay was immunoSEQ multiplex PCR, and TCRdb's table has in-frame clones only and misses some. The table records about 35,000 clones, around four fifths of them present only once. The CDR3 consists of 15 residues. V lost 4 bases, J lost 1 base, and 14 bases lay in between. Germline CDR1 and CDR2: LNHDA and SQIVND (reference sequence). This specimen belongs to a study of PD-L1 blockade in urothelial cancer. As to time point: pretreatment peripheral blood. The chain recombines TRBV19 with TRBJ2-7; TRBD2 might be the D (6 bases). This receptor was taken from a man aged 60-69 years with urothelial cancer. Sequenced material: PBMCs, taken around atezolizumab (anti-PD-L1) treatment. The CDR3 DNA sequence: TGTGCCAGTAGTAGCAGCCCCGGGGGTTCCTACGAGCAGTACTTC. Its protein is CASSSSPGGSYEQYF.